These 14 T cell receptor beta chains share one sample of origin, sequenced in a study of post-analysis software for immune sequencing data. Points from the study as a whole: Roughly 5 TRBV segments (TRBV5-6, TRBV5-1 and TRBV20-1 among them) occurred more frequently in patients than in controls.

For these TCRs, the target antigens are not known. Every TCR beta cDNA library bore unique molecular identifiers. From the PCR reads, TCRdb called clonotypes with MiXCR, one entry per CDR3 protein. This sample carries approximately 730,000 distinct CDR3 sequences, around 46% of them seen once, and the ten largest clones take over 4.5%. Sequenced input: blood. The source of these receptors is a girl under 18 with multiple sclerosis.

V gene TRBV2 combines with J gene TRBJ2-3; no clear D gene. The CDR3 is 10 residues long. V gave up 8 bases and J gave up 6 bases, with 6 bases separating them. CDR1 is SNHLY and CDR2 is FYNNEI in the germline V gene. CDR3 in amino acids: CASCMDTQYF. The CDR3 DNA reads as TGTGCCAGCTGCATGGATACGCAGTATTTT. Full variable domain (outside the CDR3, taken from reference TRBV2 and TRBJ2-3): EPEVTQTPSHQVTQMGQEVILRCVPISNHLYFYWYRQILGQKVEFLVSFYNNEISEKSEIFDDQFSVERPDGSNFTLKIRSTKLEDSAMYFCASCMDTQYFGPGTRLTVL.

This chain uses TRBV12-3 or TRBV12-4 with TRBJ2-4; 9 bases are a match to TRBD2. V trimming: 5 bases; J trimming: 13 bases; junction bases outside the gene matches: 15. The CDR3 has 15 residues. CDR3 residues: CASSPGGGRAEEQYF. The CDR3 DNA reads as TGTGCCAGCAGTCCGGGCGGCGGGAGGGCGGAGGAGCAGTACTTC.

V gene TRBV5-1 combines with J gene TRBJ2-7; the match to TRBD1 covers 7 bases. Germline assignment: CDR1 SGHRS and CDR2 YFSETQ. There are 17 residues in the CDR3. With 0 bases clipped from V and 2 bases from J, the junction kept 11 bases outside the gene matches. The CDR3 protein is CASSLGFERGRAYEQYF. Written as DNA, the CDR3 is TGCGCCAGCAGCTTGGGGTTCGAAAGGGGGCGTGCCTACGAGCAGTACTTC.

The V call is TRBV7-9, the J call TRBJ2-5; D is possibly TRBD2 (6 bases). Germline values: CDR1 SEHNR, CDR2 FQNEAQ (reference sequence). Trimming pared 3 bases from V and 4 bases from J, leaving 18 bases between. CDR3 length: 16 residues. As DNA, the CDR3 is TGTGCCAGCAGCTTTGTTCTGGGGGGACGTGGAGAGACCCAGTACTTC. Translation: CASSFVLGGRGETQYF. The full variable domain, rest sourced from reference TRBV7-9 and TRBJ2-5, is DTGVSQNPRHKITKRGQNVTFRCDPISEHNRLYWYRQTLGQGPEFLTYFQNEAQLEKSRLLSDRFSAERPKGSFSTLEIQRTEQGDSAMYLCASSFVLGGRGETQYFGPGTRLLVL.

The sample holds a few counts of this clonotype. J is TRBJ2-7 and V is TRBV12-3 or TRBV12-4, with 13 bases aligning to TRBD2. The DNA matches TRBJ2-5 better at its end, which makes the J call doubtful. The CDR3 extends over 16 amino acids. The CDR3 nucleotides are TGTGCCAGCACCCTATCTGGACTAGCGGGAGAAGAGACCCAGTACTTC. Encoded protein: CASTLSGLAGEETQYF.

This chain joins TRBV29-1 and TRBJ2-4, with D unresolved. The tail of the sequence fits TRBJ2-7 better, so the J call may be wrong. This CDR3 spans 11 amino acids. From germline, CDR1 is SQVTM and CDR2 ANQGSEA. CDR3 sequence: CSVVAVYEQYF. CDR3 in DNA: TGCAGCGTTGTGGCAGTGTACGAGCAGTACTTC.

The sample holds a few counts of this clonotype. The genes are TRBV6-6 and TRBJ2-1; D unresolved. V gave up 2 bases and J gave up 9 bases, with 8 bases separating them. Germline-derived CDR1 and CDR2 are MNHNY and SVGAGI (reference sequence). The CDR3 is 12 residues long. The CDR3 sequence is CASSYPSFEQFF. The CDR3 DNA reads TGTGCCAGCAGTTACCCTAGTTTTGAGCAGTTCTTC.

The chain has TRBV11-2 and TRBJ2-3; TRBD1 might be the D (6 bases). The V end lost 4 bases, the J end lost 14 bases, and 16 bases lay between the germline ends. The CDR3 has 12 residues. The germline V gene encodes CDR1 SGHAT and CDR2 FQNNGV. The CDR3 protein is CASSSTPGHGYF. Here the CDR3 DNA reads TGTGCCAGCAGCTCAACACCGGGACATGGGTATTTT.

A few counts support this clonotype. The J gene is TRBJ1-5, the V gene TRBV7-2; D is possibly TRBD1 (5 bases). Trimming took off 5 bases at V and 2 bases at J, with 10 bases between the two ends. The CDR3 is 14 amino acids. The germline CDR1 and CDR2 sequences are SGHTA and FQGNSA. The CDR3, as DNA: TGTGCCAGCAGCCCTCCGGGGGGCAATCAGCCCCAGCATTTT. Its translation: CASSPPGGNQPQHF.

This clonotype was seen a few times. J is TRBJ2-7 and V is TRBV4-3; D gene uncertain. Trimming took off 0 bases at V and 3 bases at J, with 12 bases between the two ends. In germline, CDR1 is LGHNA, CDR2 YSLEER. CDR3 length: 15 amino acids. In DNA, the CDR3 is TGCGCCAGCAGCCAAGATCGTAATCCCTTCTACGAGCAGTACTTC. Residues: CASSQDRNPFYEQYF.

This clonotype occurred a few times. The V and J genes are TRBV20-1 and TRBJ2-7, with 10 bases identical to TRBD1. Germline V gene sequence: CDR1 DFQATT, CDR2 SNEGSKA (reference sequence). V lost 3 bases, J lost 3 bases, and 14 bases stayed unmatched. This CDR3 is built from 17 residues. The CDR3, as DNA: TGCAGTGCTAGTAACCACTGGACCGGGACAGGGGTCTACGAGCAGTACTTC. This sequence encodes CSASNHWTGTGVYEQYF.

The chain has TRBV5-4 and TRBJ2-5; 9 bases fit TRBD1. Per the germline V gene, CDR1 is SGHNT and CDR2 is YYREEE (reference sequence). This CDR3 region has 11 residues. J gave up 11 bases and V 4 bases, and 3 bases lay outside the gene matches. The CDR3 is CASSGGQGQYF. CDR3 nucleotides: TGTGCCAGCAGCGGGGGACAGGGACAGTACTTC.

The chain combines TRBV6-6 with TRBJ2-4; D perhaps matches TRBD2 (6 bases). The CDR3 spans 16 residues. With 0 bases removed from V and 1 base from J, the gap between germline ends came to 10 bases. Germline V lookup: CDR1 MNHNY, CDR2 SVGAGI (reference sequence). Here the CDR3 reads CASSYSMTRAKNIQYF. CDR3 bases: TGTGCCAGCAGTTACTCGATGACTAGGGCCAAAAACATTCAGTACTTC.

The chain recombines TRBV28 with TRBJ2-1, with 7 bases matching TRBD2. The CDR3 has 14 residues. The V segment lost 6 bases and the J segment 1 base; nucleotides outside the gene matches: 3. In germline, CDR1 is MDHEN, CDR2 SYDVKM. CDR3 nucleotide sequence: TGTGCCAGCAGGAAGGGAGGGTCCTACAATGAGCAGTTCTTC. It codes for CASRKGGSYNEQFF.